These 2 T cell receptor beta chains came from one sample sequenced in a study of T cells in Graves' hyperthyroidism and ophthalmopathy. Template material for amplifying TCR beta CDR3 regions consisted of RNA transcripts. The HTBI primer set drove a first-round RT-PCR of the TCR CDR3. A single record per CDR3 protein comes from TCRdb applying MiXCR to the multiplex PCR reads. The sample has about 500,000 distinct CDR3 sequences, approximately 16% seen once; the top ten hold 15% to 20%. Material for sequencing was blood. Receptors originate from a woman aged 18-29 years with Graves' hyperthyroidism.

The rearrangement uses TRBV11-3 and TRBJ2-5, with D possibly being TRBD2 (7 bases). In germline, CDR1 is SGHNT, CDR2 YENEEA. The V and J ends lost 0 bases and 3 bases respectively, with 17 bases between them. The CDR3 consists of 17 residues. The CDR3 sequence: CASSLDARGRGEETQYF. CDR3 DNA sequence: TGTGCCAGCAGCTTAGATGCGCGGGGGCGAGGAGAAGAGACCCAGTACTTC.

This clonotype was recorded a few times. The rearrangement links TRBV18 to TRBJ1-4; tentative D call: TRBD1 (5 bases). Trimming cost V 4 bases and J 3 bases, with 12 bases left between them. CDR3 length equals 15 residues. CDR1 KGHSH and CDR2 LQKENI come from the germline V gene. CDR3 loop: CASSLGQRANEKLFF. The CDR3 region has the DNA TGTGCCAGCTCACTCGGACAACGGGCTAATGAAAAACTGTTTTTT.